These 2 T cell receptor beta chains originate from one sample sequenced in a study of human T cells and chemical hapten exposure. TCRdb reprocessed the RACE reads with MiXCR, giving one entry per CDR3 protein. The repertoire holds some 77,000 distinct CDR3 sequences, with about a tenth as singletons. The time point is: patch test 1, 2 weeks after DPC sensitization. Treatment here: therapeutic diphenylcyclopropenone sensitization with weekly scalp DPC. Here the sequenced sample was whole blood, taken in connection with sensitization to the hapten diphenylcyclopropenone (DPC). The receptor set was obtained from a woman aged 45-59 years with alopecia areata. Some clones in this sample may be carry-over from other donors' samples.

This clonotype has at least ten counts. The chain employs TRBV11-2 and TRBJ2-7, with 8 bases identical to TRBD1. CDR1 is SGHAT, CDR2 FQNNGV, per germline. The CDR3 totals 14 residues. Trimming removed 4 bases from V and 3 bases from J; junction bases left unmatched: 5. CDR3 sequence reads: CASSSRDRSYEQYF. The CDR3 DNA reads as TGTGCCAGCAGCTCCCGGGACAGGAGCTACGAGCAGTACTTC.

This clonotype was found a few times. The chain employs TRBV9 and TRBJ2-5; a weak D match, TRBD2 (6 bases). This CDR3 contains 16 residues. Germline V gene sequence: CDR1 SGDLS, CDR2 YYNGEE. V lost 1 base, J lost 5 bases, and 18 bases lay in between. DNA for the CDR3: TGTGCCAGCAGCGTACTGTCCGAGGGCCGGGGGGAGACCCAGTACTTC. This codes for CASSVLSEGRGETQYF.